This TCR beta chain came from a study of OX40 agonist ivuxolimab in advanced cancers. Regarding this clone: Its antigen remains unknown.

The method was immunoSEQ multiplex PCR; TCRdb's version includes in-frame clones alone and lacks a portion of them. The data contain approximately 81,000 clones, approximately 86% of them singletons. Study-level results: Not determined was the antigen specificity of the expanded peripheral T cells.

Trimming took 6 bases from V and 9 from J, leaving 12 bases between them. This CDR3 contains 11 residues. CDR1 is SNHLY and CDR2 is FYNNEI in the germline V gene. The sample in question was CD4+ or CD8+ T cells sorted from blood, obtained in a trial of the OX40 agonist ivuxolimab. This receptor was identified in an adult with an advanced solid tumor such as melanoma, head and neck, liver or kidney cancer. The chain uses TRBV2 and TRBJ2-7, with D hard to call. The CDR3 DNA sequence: TGTGCCAGCAGCCTAGAGAGGAGGCAGTACTTC. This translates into CASSLERRQYF.